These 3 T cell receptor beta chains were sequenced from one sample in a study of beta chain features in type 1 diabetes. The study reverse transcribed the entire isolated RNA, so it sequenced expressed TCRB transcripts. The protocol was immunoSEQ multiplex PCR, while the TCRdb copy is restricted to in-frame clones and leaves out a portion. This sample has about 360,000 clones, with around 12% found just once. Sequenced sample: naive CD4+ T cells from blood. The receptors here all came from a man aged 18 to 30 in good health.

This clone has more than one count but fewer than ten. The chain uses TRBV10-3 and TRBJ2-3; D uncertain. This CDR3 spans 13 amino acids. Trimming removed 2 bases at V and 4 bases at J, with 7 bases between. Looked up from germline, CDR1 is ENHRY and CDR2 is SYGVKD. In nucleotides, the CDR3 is TGTGCCATCAGTGAGCGGGTCCCAGATACGCAGTATTTT. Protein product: CAISERVPDTQYF.

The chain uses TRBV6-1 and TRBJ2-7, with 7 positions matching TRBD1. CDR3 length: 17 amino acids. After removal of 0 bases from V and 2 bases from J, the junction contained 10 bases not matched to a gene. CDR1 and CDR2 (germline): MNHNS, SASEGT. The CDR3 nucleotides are TGTGCCAGCAGTGAAGCGCTCCGGGGACAGCCAACCTACGAGCAGTACTTC. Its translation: CASSEALRGQPTYEQYF.

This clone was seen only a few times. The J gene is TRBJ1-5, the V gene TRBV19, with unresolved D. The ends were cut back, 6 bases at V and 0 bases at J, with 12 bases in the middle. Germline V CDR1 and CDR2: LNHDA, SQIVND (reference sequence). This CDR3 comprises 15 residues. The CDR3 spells CASRGGVNSNQPQHF. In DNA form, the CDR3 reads TGTGCCAGTAGGGGAGGCGTCAATAGCAATCAGCCCCAGCATTTT.